Sequencing of this T cell receptor (beta chain) was carried out in a study of cytomegalovirus exposure and HLA in healthy donors. Background on the study: There were 117 million unique TCR beta sequences, drawn from around 180 million T cells, in an earlier analysis.

Study conclusions and caveats: In a later analysis, TCR beta V- and J-gene trimming showed a link to a missense DCLRE1C variant.

Amplification used 60 Vbeta primers and 13 Jbeta primers. Only in-frame clones appear in the TCRdb table, and some are missing; sequencing was by immunoSEQ multiplex PCR. Of 14,000 or so clones listed, over 55% are singletons. To note about this clone: The antigen remains unidentified.

CDR3 length: 16 residues. The sequencing sample was made of PBMCs. The receptor's source is a woman between 50 and 59 years old in good health and CMV-seropositive. The V gene is TRBV21-1, the J gene TRBJ2-7; TRBD2 reflects the table's D call only, with no check against the DNA. TRBV21-1 is a pseudogene. CDR3 sequence (DNA): TGTGCCAGCAGCAGCCTGGGACTAGCGGGAAGTGGCGAGCAGTACTTC. It specifies CASSSLGLAGSGEQYF.